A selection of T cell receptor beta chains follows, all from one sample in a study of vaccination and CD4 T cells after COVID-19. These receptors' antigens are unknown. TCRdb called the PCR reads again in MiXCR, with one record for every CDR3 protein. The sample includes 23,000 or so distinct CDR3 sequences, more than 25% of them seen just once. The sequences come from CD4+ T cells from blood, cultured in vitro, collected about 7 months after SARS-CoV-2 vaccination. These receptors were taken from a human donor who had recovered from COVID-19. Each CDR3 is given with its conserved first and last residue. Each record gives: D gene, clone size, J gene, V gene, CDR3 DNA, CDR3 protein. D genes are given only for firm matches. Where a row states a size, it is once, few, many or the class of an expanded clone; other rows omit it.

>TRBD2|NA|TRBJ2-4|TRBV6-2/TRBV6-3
TGTGCCAGCAGTTCCCCGCCTAGCGGGAGGGTGGACATTCAGTACTTC
CASSSPPSGRVDIQYF
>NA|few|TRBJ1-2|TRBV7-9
TGTGCCAGTACCGGGACAAGGCCTAACTATGGCTACACCTTC
CASTGTRPNYGYTF
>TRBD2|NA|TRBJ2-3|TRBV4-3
TGCGCCAGCAGCCACAAACTAGCGGGAGGCGCAGATACGCAGTATTTT
CASSHKLAGGADTQYF
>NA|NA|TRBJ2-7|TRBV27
TGTGCCAGCAGTTTATCCGGTTTCCAGGGGTCGGAGTACTTC
CASSLSGFQGSEYF
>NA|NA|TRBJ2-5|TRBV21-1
TGTGCCAGCAGCAAACGCGATTGGCAGGAGCAAGAGACCCAGTACTTC
CASSKRDWQEQETQYF
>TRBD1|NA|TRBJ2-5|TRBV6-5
TGTGCCAGCAGTTTTCGGGACAGGGTTCAAGAGACCCAGTACTTC
CASSFRDRVQETQYF
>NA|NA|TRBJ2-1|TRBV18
TGTGCCAGCTCACCCGGCGGGAACTACAATGAGCAGTTCTTC
CASSPGGNYNEQFF
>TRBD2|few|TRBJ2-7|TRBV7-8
TGTGCCAGCAGCCACGGTGGACTAGCCAGCTCCTACGAGCAGTACTTC
CASSHGGLASSYEQYF
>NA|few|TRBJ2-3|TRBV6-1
TGTGCCAGCAGTGTCGAGGCGCCAGATACGCAGTATTTT
CASSVEAPDTQYF
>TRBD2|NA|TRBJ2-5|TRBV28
TGTGCCAGCAGCTCGGGACTAGCGGGAGAGAGTATTAGGCTGGAGACCCAGTACTTC
CASSSGLAGESIRLETQYF
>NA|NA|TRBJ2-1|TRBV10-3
TGTGCCATCAGTGCGCACGGAGACAATGAGCAGTTCTTC
CAISAHGDNEQFF
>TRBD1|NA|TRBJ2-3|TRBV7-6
TGTGCCAGCAGTCAAAGTCGGACAGGGATCCCCACAGATACGCAGTATTTT
CASSQSRTGIPTDTQYF
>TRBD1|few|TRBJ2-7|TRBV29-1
TGCAGCGTGGCCCGAGGACAGGCGTCCTACGAGCAGTACTTC
CSVARGQASYEQYF
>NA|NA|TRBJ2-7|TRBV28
TGTGCCAGCATCCAAAGGGGCAAGCTCTACGAGCAGTACTTC
CASIQRGKLYEQYF
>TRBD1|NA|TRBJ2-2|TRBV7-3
TGTGCCAGCGCAGGGGGATTAGCTCCGACCGGGGAGCTGTTTTTT
CASAGGLAPTGELFF
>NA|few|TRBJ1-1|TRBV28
TGTGCCAGCAGTCCGCATACGAACACTGAAGCTTTCTTT
CASSPHTNTEAFF
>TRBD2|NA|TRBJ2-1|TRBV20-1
TGCAGTGCTAGGTCCACCCAGGGTACTAGCGGCTACAATGAGCAGTTCTTC
CSARSTQGTSGYNEQFF
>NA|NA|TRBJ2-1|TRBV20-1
TGCAGTGCCGGCCCGAGGGCCCTCAATGAGCAGTTCTTC
CSAGPRALNEQFF
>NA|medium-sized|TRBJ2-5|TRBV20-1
TGCAGTGCCACACCGACAGGTGACCAAGAGACCCAGTACTTC
CSATPTGDQETQYF
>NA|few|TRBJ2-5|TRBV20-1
TGCAGTGCTAGAGTTGTTGAGGAGACCCAGTACTTC
CSARVVEETQYF
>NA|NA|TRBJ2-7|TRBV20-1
TGCAGTGCTAGAAAAGCCGGGGACCCCCGTCGATACGAGCAGTACTTC
CSARKAGDPRRYEQYF
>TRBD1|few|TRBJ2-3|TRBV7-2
TGTGCCAGCAGCTCCACCCCGGGACAGGGGGCTGGGTATTTT
CASSSTPGQGAGYF
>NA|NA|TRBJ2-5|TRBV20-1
TGCAGTGCGAAAAGGACAGCCCGAGAGACCCAGTACTTC
CSAKRTARETQYF
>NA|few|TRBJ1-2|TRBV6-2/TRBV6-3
TGTGCCAGCAGTTACCGCCAAACTGGCAGGCATGGCTACACCTTC
CASSYRQTGRHGYTF
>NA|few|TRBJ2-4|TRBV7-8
TGTGCCAGCAGCTCCGGACCCGATAGGACTGTAAACATTCAGTACTTC
CASSSGPDRTVNIQYF
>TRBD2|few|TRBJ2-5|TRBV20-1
TGCAGTGCACCAGACAGGCGGGGGGGAGAGACCCAGTACTTC
CSAPDRRGGETQYF
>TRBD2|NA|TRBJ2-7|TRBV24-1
TGTGCCACCAGTCCTAGCGGGTCCTACAATGAGCAGTACTTC
CATSPSGSYNEQYF
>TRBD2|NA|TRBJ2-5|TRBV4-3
TGCGCCAGCAGCCAAGGTACTAGCGTTCCGACCCAGTACTTC
CASSQGTSVPTQYF
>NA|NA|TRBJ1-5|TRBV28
TGTGCCAGCAGTTTTACCGCAGGCAATCAGCCCCAGCATTTT
CASSFTAGNQPQHF
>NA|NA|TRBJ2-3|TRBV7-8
TGTGCCAGCAGCTTAAGGGGGGACACGAGTCCAGATACGCAGTATTTT
CASSLRGDTSPDTQYF
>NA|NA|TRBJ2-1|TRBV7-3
TGTGCCAGCAGCTTAGGCCAAACCTACAATGAGCAGTTCTTC
CASSLGQTYNEQFF
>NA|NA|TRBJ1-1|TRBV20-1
TGCAGTGCTAGAGGCAATAATTGGGACACTGAAGCTTTCTTT
CSARGNNWDTEAFF
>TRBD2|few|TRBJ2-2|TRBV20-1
TGCAGTGCCCGCGGGACTAGCGGGAGGGCGATAGACAACACCGGGGAGCTGTTTTTT
CSARGTSGRAIDNTGELFF
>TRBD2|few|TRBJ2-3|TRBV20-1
TGCAGTGCCTGGACTAGCGGGGGCACAGATACGCAGTATTTT
CSAWTSGGTDTQYF